The 9 T cell receptor beta chains below all came from one sample that was sequenced in a study of cytotoxic CD8 clonotypes in ibrutinib-treated CLL. Generated by immunoSEQ multiplex PCR, the TCRdb table keeps only in-frame clones and is missing some. Of roughly 250,000 clones listed, roughly 74% are singletons. The material was PBMCs, obtained after 24 months of ibrutinib treatment. The origin of the receptors is a human donor with chronic lymphocytic leukemia.

The chain employs TRBV29-1 and TRBJ2-1; 9 bases fit TRBD2. This CDR3 is 16 amino acids long. After removal of 1 base from V and 8 bases from J, the junction contained 12 bases not matched to a gene. Germline CDR1 SQVTM, CDR2 ANQGSEA. The CDR3: CSVEGVAGVVMDEQFF. CDR3 in DNA: TGCAGCGTTGAAGGGGTAGCGGGAGTAGTTATGGATGAGCAGTTCTTC.

In the case of this clone: An end of the junction does not agree with germline; a read error may underlie this. J is TRBJ2-2 and V is TRBV7-7; possibly TRBD1 for D (5 bases). The CDR3 length is 14 residues. Germline loops: CDR1 SSHAT, CDR2 FNYEAQ (reference sequence). CDR3 residues: CASSLQENTGELFF. The CDR3 DNA is TGTGCTAGCAGCTTACAGGAGAACACCGGGGAGCTGTTTTTT.

The rearrangement joins TRBV27 to TRBJ2-7; D is uncertain. This CDR3 contains 15 residues. Trimming took off 6 bases at V and 4 bases at J, with 19 bases between the two ends. The germline V gene has CDR1 MNHEY and CDR2 SMNVEV (reference sequence). The CDR3 is CASSPLRLKDYEQYF. The CDR3 DNA reads as TGTGCCAGCAGCCCCCTTCGGTTGAAGGATTACGAGCAGTACTTC.

The chain employs TRBV6-6 and TRBJ2-7; tentatively, D is TRBD2 (5 bases). The length of the CDR3 is 16 residues. V lost 0 bases to trimming and J lost 2 bases, with 14 bases between them. Germline V gives CDR1 MNHNY, CDR2 SVGAGI (reference sequence). DNA of the CDR3: TGTGCCAGCAGTTACTCGCCGGACTTTATAACCTACGAGCAGTACTTC. Its translation: CASSYSPDFITYEQYF.

Worth noting for this clone: The same CDR3 can be traced to other DNA sequences in this sample. The gene calls are TRBV7-3 and TRBJ2-3, with 11 positions matching TRBD2. Trimming removed 5 bases from V and 2 bases from J; junction bases left unmatched: 3. The CDR3 covers 15 residues. Looked up from germline, CDR1 is SGHTA and CDR2 is FQGTGA. The CDR3 DNA reads TGTGCCAGCAGCCTAGCGGGAGGTCCCACAGATACGCAGTATTTT. Encoded protein: CASSLAGGPTDTQYF. The whole variable domain, filled in from reference TRBV7-3 and TRBJ2-3, reads GAGVSQTPSNKVTEKGKYVELRCDPISGHTALYWYRQSLGQGPEFLIYFQGTGAADDSGLPNDRFFAVRPEGSVSTLKIQRTERGDSAVYLCASSLAGGPTDTQYFGPGTRLTVL.

CDR3 protein: CASSLSLSWGKNTEAFF. The CDR3 nucleotides are TGCGCCAGCAGCTTGTCTCTCTCTTGGGGCAAGAACACTGAAGCTTTCTTT. The gene calls are TRBV5-1 and TRBJ1-1, with TRBD1 as a possible D gene (5 bases). V lost 1 base to trimming and J lost 1 base, with 17 bases between them. The CDR3 runs to 17 residues. CDR1 is SGHRS, CDR2 YFSETQ, per germline. Full variable domain (outside the CDR3, taken from reference TRBV5-1 and TRBJ1-1): KAGVTQTPRYLIKTRGQQVTLSCSPISGHRSVSWYQQTPGQGLQFLFEYFSETQRNKGNFPGRFSGRQFSNSRSEMNVSTLELGDSALYLCASSLSLSWGKNTEAFFGQGTRLTVV.

The gene calls are TRBV4-3 and TRBJ2-7; TRBD1 aligns across 9 bases. This CDR3 spans 15 amino acids. Trimming at V came to 0 bases and at J to 1 base, leaving 1 base not matched to a gene. In germline, CDR1 is LGHNA, CDR2 YSLEER. The CDR3 here is CASSQEGTGSYEQYF. In DNA, the CDR3 is TGCGCCAGCAGCCAAGAAGGGACAGGGTCCTACGAGCAGTACTTC.

The rearrangement uses TRBV14 and TRBJ1-1, with unresolved D. The CDR3 runs 12 residues. Trimming left V 4 bases short and J 5 bases short, with 8 bases between. From germline, CDR1 is SGHDN and CDR2 FVKESK. DNA of the CDR3: TGTGCCAGCAGCCCCCTTGGGACTGAAGCTTTCTTT. The encoded protein is CASSPLGTEAFF.

V and J are TRBV28 and TRBJ1-2; D is unclear. There are 14 residues in the CDR3. From germline, CDR1 is MDHEN and CDR2 SYDVKM. The V end was cut by 5 bases, the J end by 6 bases, with 16 bases between. As DNA, the CDR3 is TGTGCCAGCAGTCCCCTTAGGGAATTCCATGGCTACACCTTC. It yields the protein CASSPLREFHGYTF.